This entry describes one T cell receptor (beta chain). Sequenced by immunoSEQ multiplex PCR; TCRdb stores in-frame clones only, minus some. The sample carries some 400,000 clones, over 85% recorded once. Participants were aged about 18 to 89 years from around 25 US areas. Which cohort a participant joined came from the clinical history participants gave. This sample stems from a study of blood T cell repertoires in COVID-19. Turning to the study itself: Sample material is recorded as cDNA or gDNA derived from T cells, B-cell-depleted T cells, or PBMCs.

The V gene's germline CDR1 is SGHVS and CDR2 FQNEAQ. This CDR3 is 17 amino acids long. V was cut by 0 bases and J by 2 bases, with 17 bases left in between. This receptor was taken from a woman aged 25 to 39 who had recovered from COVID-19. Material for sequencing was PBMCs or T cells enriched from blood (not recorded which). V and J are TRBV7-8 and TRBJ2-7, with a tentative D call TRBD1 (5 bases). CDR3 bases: TGTGCCAGCAGCTTAGCTACCGTACAGGCCCAGACCTACGAGCAGTACTTC. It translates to CASSLATVQAQTYEQYF.